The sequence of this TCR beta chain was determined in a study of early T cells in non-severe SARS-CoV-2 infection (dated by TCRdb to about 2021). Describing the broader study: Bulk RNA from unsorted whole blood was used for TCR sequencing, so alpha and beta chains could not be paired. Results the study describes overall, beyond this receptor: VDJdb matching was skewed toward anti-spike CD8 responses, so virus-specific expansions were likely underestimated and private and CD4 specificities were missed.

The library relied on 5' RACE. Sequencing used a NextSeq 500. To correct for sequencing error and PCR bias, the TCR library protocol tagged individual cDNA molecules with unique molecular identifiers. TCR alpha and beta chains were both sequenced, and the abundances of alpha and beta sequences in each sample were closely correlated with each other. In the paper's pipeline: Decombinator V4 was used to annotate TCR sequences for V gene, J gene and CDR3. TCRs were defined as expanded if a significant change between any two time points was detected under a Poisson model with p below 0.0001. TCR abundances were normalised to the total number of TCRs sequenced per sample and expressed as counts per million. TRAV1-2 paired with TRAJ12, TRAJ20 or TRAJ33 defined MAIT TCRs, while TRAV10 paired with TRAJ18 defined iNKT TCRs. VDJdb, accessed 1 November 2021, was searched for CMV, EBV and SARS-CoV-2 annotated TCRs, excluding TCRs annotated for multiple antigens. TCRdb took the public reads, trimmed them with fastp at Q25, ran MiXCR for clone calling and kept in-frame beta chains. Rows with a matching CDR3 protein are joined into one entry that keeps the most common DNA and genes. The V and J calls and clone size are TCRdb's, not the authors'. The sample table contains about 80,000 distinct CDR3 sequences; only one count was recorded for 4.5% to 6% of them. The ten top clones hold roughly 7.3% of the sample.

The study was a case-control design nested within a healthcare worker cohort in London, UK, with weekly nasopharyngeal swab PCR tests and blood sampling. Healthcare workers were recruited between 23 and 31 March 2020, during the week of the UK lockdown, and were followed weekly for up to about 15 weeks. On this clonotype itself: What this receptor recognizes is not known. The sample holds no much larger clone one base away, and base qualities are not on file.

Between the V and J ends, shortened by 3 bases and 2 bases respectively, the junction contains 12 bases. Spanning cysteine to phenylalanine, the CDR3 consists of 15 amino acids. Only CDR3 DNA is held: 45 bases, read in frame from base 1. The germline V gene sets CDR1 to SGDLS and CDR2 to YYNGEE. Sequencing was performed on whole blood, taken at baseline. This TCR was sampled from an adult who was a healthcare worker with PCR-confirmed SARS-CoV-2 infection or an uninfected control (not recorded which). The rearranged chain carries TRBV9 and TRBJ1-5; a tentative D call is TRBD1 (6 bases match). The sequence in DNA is TGTGCCAGCAGCGCTGAAGGGGGAGGCAATCAGCCCCAGCATTTT. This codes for CASSAEGGGNQPQHF.